Listed below are T cell receptor beta chains from one sample, sequenced in a study of T cells in Graves' hyperthyroidism and ophthalmopathy. Via MiXCR, TCRdb re-called the multiplex PCR reads, giving one row per CDR3 protein. This sample has approximately 620,000 distinct CDR3 sequences, with approximately 16% found just once. Specimen: blood. Every receptor here comes from a woman between 35 and 50 years old with Graves' ophthalmopathy. Both conserved end residues are trimmed from each CDR3. Each record gives: V gene, D gene, J gene, CDR3 length, CDR3 protein. The D gene is left open where the match is weak.

>TRBV28|NA|TRBJ1-2|10
ASSLSGYGYT
>TRBV28|TRBD2|TRBJ2-1|14
ASTGGTASSYNEQF
>TRBV5-1|TRBD1|TRBJ2-3|13
ASSEDRVRSDTQY
>TRBV6-1|NA|TRBJ1-2|12
ASSIWTANYGYT
>TRBV2|NA|TRBJ1-1|12
ASSSTRVKTEAF
>TRBV12-3/TRBV12-4|TRBD2|TRBJ2-7|14
ASSFPPGGSPYEQY
>TRBV7-8|TRBD1|TRBJ2-7|14
ASSPTQGQGILMPY
>TRBV7-9|NA|TRBJ1-3|14
ASSSPFGHSGNTIY
>TRBV5-1|NA|TRBJ1-1|11
ASSLEGRTEAF
>TRBV2|NA|TRBJ2-3|10
ASSEIGNTQY